This TCR beta chain was sequenced for a study of shared T cell receptors in the human thymus. Sequencing used immunoSEQ multiplex PCR; TCRdb keeps in-frame clones, though not all of them. The sample lists hundreds of thousands of clones, approximately 87% occurring once. This CDR3 spans 17 amino acids. Germline values: CDR1 SEHNR, CDR2 FQNEAQ (reference sequence). V lost 1 base, J lost 2 bases, and 4 bases stayed unmatched. This clone appeared once. Separately, the same data were catalogued under a study of human thymus T cells. That publication notes: Resections from corrective heart surgery provided thymus tissue. Thymic and blood repertoires seemed to show skewed V and J gene use. Highly overlapping thymic repertoires among unrelated individuals were reported in related research.

The chain carries TRBV7-9 and TRBJ2-3; 12 positions agree with TRBD2. This TCR was recovered from a boy under two years old with a congenital heart defect. Sequenced material: thymocytes. This CDR3 reads CASSLGTSGETTDTQYF. In nucleotides, the CDR3 is TGTGCCAGCAGCTTAGGGACTAGCGGGGAAACCACAGATACGCAGTATTTT.